Listed below are T cell receptor beta chains from one sample, sequenced in a study of blood T cell repertoires in COVID-19. Assay used: immunoSEQ multiplex PCR; TCRdb lists only in-frame clones, some missing. The table lists 90,000 to 100,000 clones, roughly 72% of them singletons. The sample was peripheral blood. The source is a woman in her sixties or seventies in a cohort sampled during active or convalescent COVID-19. CDR3s include the opening cysteine and the closing phenylalanine or tryptophan. The D gene is left open where the match is weak. Some rows mark clone size as missing; the rest say once, few, many or name a class of expanded clone.

abundance	v_gene	j_gene	d_gene	CDR3nt	CDR3aa
NA	TRBV6-5	TRBJ1-1	NA	TGTGCCAGCAGATTGGGGCGCAGGGGAACTGAAGCTTTCTTT	CASRLGRRGTEAFF
NA	TRBV28	TRBJ1-1	NA	TGTGCCAGCAGTGCCCCCGGGACAATCACTGAAGCTTTCTTT	CASSAPGTITEAFF
NA	TRBV2	TRBJ2-7	TRBD1	TGTGCCAGCAGTGTGGGACAGGGATTCGAGCAGTACTTC	CASSVGQGFEQYF
few	TRBV2	TRBJ1-2	NA	TGTGCCAGCAAACGGGGTGATGGCTACACCTTC	CASKRGDGYTF
NA	TRBV4-1	TRBJ2-5	NA	TGCGCCAGCAGCCAAAGGGGACAAGAGACCCAGTACTTC	CASSQRGQETQYF
NA	TRBV18	TRBJ1-1	NA	TGTGCCAGCTCACCCCGCACCCCAGGGACTGAAGCTTTCTTT	CASSPRTPGTEAFF
NA	TRBV7-8	TRBJ1-1	TRBD1	TGTGCCAGCAGCCGACCCGGACAGGGACGTAATGAAGCTTTCTTT	CASSRPGQGRNEAFF
once	TRBV5-4	TRBJ1-1	TRBD1	TGTGCCAGCAGCCCGGGACAGGGACGAGTCTCTGAAGCTTTCTTT	CASSPGQGRVSEAFF
NA	TRBV4-1	TRBJ2-2	NA	TGCGCCAGCAGCCAAGACCGTCGGGAGCTGTTTTTT	CASSQDRRELFF
once	TRBV11-2	TRBJ2-5	TRBD1	TGTGCCAGCAGCTTCCAAACAGGGGATGAGACCCAGTACTTC	CASSFQTGDETQYF
NA	TRBV3-1/TRBV3-2	TRBJ1-4	NA	TGTGCCAGCAGCGGAGCGGCTGAAAAACTGTTTTTT	CASSGAAEKLFF
once	TRBV9	TRBJ1-2	TRBD1	TGTGCCAGCAGCGTAGAGGGACAGGGGATCTATGGCTACACCTTC	CASSVEGQGIYGYTF
NA	TRBV7-3	TRBJ1-3	TRBD1	TGTGCCAGCAGCTTAAACAGGGGAGACACCATATATTTT	CASSLNRGDTIYF
NA	TRBV18	TRBJ2-6	NA	TGTGCCAGCTCCCCAAGGCTGGGGCTTGGGGCCAACGTCCTGACTTTC	CASSPRLGLGANVLTF
NA	TRBV28	TRBJ1-5	NA	TGTGCCAGCAGTCCTCCCCAGCATTTT	CASSPPQHF
once	TRBV4-1	TRBJ2-3	TRBD2	TGCGCCAGCAGCCAAGTCTGGACTAGCGGGGGCAGCACAGATACGCAGTATTTT	CASSQVWTSGGSTDTQYF
NA	TRBV27	TRBJ2-5	TRBD2	TGTGCCAGCAGGTTAGCGGGGCTCCAAGAGACCCAGTACTTC	CASRLAGLQETQYF
NA	TRBV18	TRBJ2-3	TRBD2	TGTGCCAGCTCACCCTTCGAGCGGGGCCGCACAGATACGCAGTATTTT	CASSPFERGRTDTQYF
NA	TRBV18	TRBJ1-3	NA	TGTGCCAGCTCAGCAGCCCAGGGTCCTGGAAACACCATATATTTT	CASSAAQGPGNTIYF
few	TRBV5-1	TRBJ1-6	NA	TGCGCCAGCAGCTTCGGGTACGGGGATTTTAATTCACCCCTCCACTTT	CASSFGYGDFNSPLHF
NA	TRBV19	TRBJ1-5	TRBD1	TGTGCCAGTAGCACGGACAGGGGGGGCAATCAGCCCCAGCATTTT	CASSTDRGGNQPQHF
NA	TRBV18	TRBJ2-3	TRBD1	TGTGCCAGCTCACTAACGGACAGGGGGACCATCCCGCTTGCGGATACGCAGTATTTT	CASSLTDRGTIPLADTQYF
NA	TRBV10-2	TRBJ1-5	NA	TGCGCCAGCCACCCCCAGGGGAACAATCAGCCCCAGCATTTT	CASHPQGNNQPQHF
NA	TRBV5-1	TRBJ1-5	NA	TGCGCCAGCAGCCGGACAACGGGCAATCAGCCCCAGCATTTT	CASSRTTGNQPQHF
NA	TRBV2	TRBJ2-1	TRBD2	TGTGCCAGCAAGGGCCTAGCGGGGGAGTTTTCCTACAATGAGCAGTTCTTC	CASKGLAGEFSYNEQFF
NA	TRBV21-1	TRBJ1-1	NA	TGTGCCAGCAGCCGACAGGGTGGGACTGAAGCTTTCTTT	CASSRQGGTEAFF
many	TRBV5-6	TRBJ1-6	NA	TGTGCCAGCAGCTTGGGTTCAGCCCTCCACTTT	CASSLGSALHF
NA	TRBV27	TRBJ2-1	TRBD1	TGTGCCAGCAGCAAGACAGGGTCCTACAATGAGCAGTTCTTC	CASSKTGSYNEQFF
NA	TRBV24-1	TRBJ2-3	TRBD2	TGTGCCACCAGTGACTACCGGGGACTAGCGGGGAGCACAGATACGCAGTATTTT	CATSDYRGLAGSTDTQYF